The sequence of this T cell receptor beta chain was determined in a study of cytomegalovirus exposure and HLA in healthy donors. CDR3 length equals 15 residues. Germline CDR1 reads SGHNT; CDR2 reads YYREEE (reference sequence). In the PCR, 60 Vbeta and 13 Jbeta primers were used. The repertoire was sequenced with immunoSEQ multiplex PCR; TCRdb's copy has only in-frame clones and lacks some. Among fewer than 110,000 clones listed, roughly 82% were seen once. The chain links TRBV5-4 to TRBJ2-5, with TRBD2 matching 7 bases. The DNA matches TRBJ2-7 better at its end, which makes the J call doubtful. Sequenced: PBMCs. The source is a male donor in good health and CMV-seronegative. CDR3 protein: CASSGLSAGAYEQYF. The CDR3 DNA is TGTGCCAGCAGCGGACTATCGGCGGGAGCCTACGAGCAGTACTTC.